Below are 13 T cell receptor beta chains sequenced from a single sample in a study of Ad26.COV2.S vaccination and SARS-CoV-2 variants. Specified treatment: 19 received Ad26.COV2.S at low or high dose, single or two shots; roughly five received placebo; per-sample allocation not given. Material that was analyzed had been drawn on day 63 after the first vaccine or placebo injection. Data came from immunoSEQ multiplex PCR; TCRdb stores just in-frame clones and leaves some out. The repertoire holds 350,000 to 400,000 clones, 88% seen once, with 3.5% in the top ten. The sample in question was peripheral blood, obtained in a trial of Ad26.COV2.S vaccine versus placebo. Receptor source: a person between 18 and 59 years old who received the Ad26.COV2.S COVID-19 vaccine or a placebo.

The chain has TRBV25-1 and TRBJ1-2; D is ambiguous. Per germline, CDR1 MGHDK and CDR2 SYGVNS. V lost 2 bases and J lost 7, with 11 bases in between. This CDR3 is 13 amino acids long. In DNA form, the CDR3 reads TGTGCCAGCAGTGAACGGGGATGGGGTGGCTACACCTTC. It is translated as CASSERGWGGYTF.

This clone was seen once. The chain joins TRBV27 to TRBJ1-2; 9 nucleotides agree with TRBD1. The junction had 2 bases not matched to a gene; V was cut back by 4 bases and J by 2 bases. The CDR3 length is 14 residues. Germline CDR1 MNHEY, CDR2 SMNVEV (reference sequence). CDR3 DNA: TGTGCCAGCAGTTGGGACAGGGCCAACTATGGCTACACCTTC. Its translation is CASSWDRANYGYTF.

The J gene is TRBJ1-1, the V gene TRBV10-2; D not resolved. Germline lookup yields CDR1 WSHSY and CDR2 SAAADI. The CDR3 has 11 amino acids. Trimming shortened V by 10 bases and J by 5 bases, and 11 bases separated the two germline ends. Here the CDR3 reads CATKDGTEAFF. The CDR3 coding sequence is TGCGCCACCAAGGACGGAACTGAAGCTTTCTTT.

The CDR3 reads CASSHRDRDNEQFF. CDR3 sequence (DNA): TGTGCCAGCAGCCACCGGGACAGGGATAATGAGCAGTTCTTC. V and J are TRBV11-3 and TRBJ2-1; TRBD1 agrees at 9 bases. Trimming took 5 bases from V and 7 from J; bases not matched to a gene: 6. Per the germline V gene, CDR1 is SGHNT and CDR2 is YENEEA. CDR3 length equals 14 residues.

The genes are TRBV6-2 or TRBV6-3 and TRBJ2-5; maybe TRBD2 (6 bases). Germline V gene lookup returns CDR1 MNHEY and CDR2 SVGEGT. V dropped 5 bases and J dropped 5 bases, with 18 bases sitting between them. This CDR3 is built from 15 residues. The CDR3 sequence: CASSTALAGRETQYF. CDR3 sequence (DNA): TGTGCCAGCAGTACCGCCCTCGCGGGGCGGGAGACCCAGTACTTC.

This chain links TRBV4-1 with TRBJ1-4; no firm D call. CDR1 is MGHRA and CDR2 is YSYEKL in the germline V gene. Trimming removed 3 bases from V and 8 bases from J, with 13 bases in between. This CDR3 is built from 14 residues. The CDR3 region has the DNA TGCGCCAGCAGCCACGACACTTGGTCGGAAAAACTGTTTTTT. This gives the protein CASSHDTWSEKLFF.

This chain links TRBV6-5 with TRBJ1-5; TRBD1 matches 7 bases. The CDR3 length is 15 residues. The V gene end was trimmed by 5 bases and the J gene end by 5 bases; junction bases not matched to a gene: 9. Per germline, CDR1 MNHEY and CDR2 SVGAGI. This CDR3 reads CASSQLGQDDQPQHF. CDR3 nucleotides: TGTGCCAGCAGTCAACTCGGACAGGATGATCAGCCCCAGCATTTT.

The chain couples TRBV7-9 to TRBJ2-7; TRBD2 matches at 12 bases. The trim removed 5 bases at V and 5 bases at J, leaving 7 bases unmatched. CDR1 is SEHNR and CDR2 is FQNEAQ in the germline V gene (reference sequence). The CDR3 loop spans 15 amino acids. CDR3 sequence reads: CASSQGLAGLHEQYF. DNA for the CDR3: TGTGCCAGCAGCCAAGGACTAGCGGGGTTGCACGAGCAGTACTTC.

The chain carries TRBV10-3 and TRBJ1-1; D call uncertain. The CDR3 sequence is 12 residues long. Trimming removed 3 bases from V and 4 bases from J, with 6 bases in between. Germline CDR1 and CDR2: ENHRY and SYGVKD. CDR3 sequence reads: CAISDRGTEAFF. The CDR3 DNA follows: TGTGCCATCAGTGATCGTGGCACTGAAGCTTTCTTT.

This chain uses TRBV7-2 with TRBJ1-6, with D unclear. The CDR3 is made up of 13 amino acids. Germline CDR1 and CDR2: SGHTA and FQGNSA. Trimming stripped 4 bases from V and 2 bases from J, with 3 bases between. CDR3 in DNA: TGTGCCAGCAGCTCCCCCTATAATTCACCCCTCCACTTT. Translation: CASSSPYNSPLHF.

The V gene is TRBV30, the J gene TRBJ1-2, with unresolved D. This CDR3 is 12 amino acids long. Germline V CDR1 and CDR2: GTSNPN, SVGIG (reference sequence). V lost 1 base, J lost 8 bases, and 11 bases lay in between. The CDR3 is CAWSGALRGYTF. CDR3 nucleotide sequence: TGTGCCTGGAGTGGCGCCTTGCGGGGCTACACCTTC.

V and J are TRBV6-6 and TRBJ1-2, with TRBD1 matching over 9 bases. The CDR3 totals 16 residues. CDR1 and CDR2 from the germline V gene are MNHNY and SVGAGI (reference sequence). Trimming took 0 bases from V and 2 from J; bases not matched to a gene: 4. CDR3: CASSYSGDRANYGYTF. CDR3 bases: TGTGCCAGCAGTTACTCTGGGGACAGGGCGAACTATGGCTACACCTTC.

The genes are TRBV3-1 (or the pseudogene TRBV3-2) and TRBJ2-3; D not certain. CDR3 length equals 15 residues. In germline, CDR1 is LGHDT, CDR2 YNNKEL (reference sequence). V was trimmed by 0 bases and J by 5 bases, leaving 12 bases between them. CDR3 coding DNA: TGTGCCAGCAGCCAAGACCCAGGCGCGGTAGATACGCAGTATTTT. It translates to CASSQDPGAVDTQYF.